These 18 T cell receptor beta chains came from one sample sequenced in a study of graft-versus-host responses after intestinal transplantation. TCRdb's table, derived via immunoSEQ multiplex PCR, lists solely in-frame clones and lacks some. The sample lists some 110,000 clones, over 85% occurring once. These receptors have no identified antigens. The material sequenced was unstimulated CD4+ T cells sorted from spleen or lymph node cells, taken before transplant. All receptors derive from a human donor who was the organ donor for an intestinal transplant.

The chain uses TRBV28 and TRBJ2-4; D unresolved. CDR1 and CDR2 (germline): MDHEN, SYDVKM. This CDR3 is 15 amino acids long. The V gene lost 9 bases and the J gene lost 6 bases, with 21 bases spanning the gap. The CDR3 DNA is TGTGCCAGTAGTCCTCCTGCGGCCCTATTAAACATTCAGTACTTC. Protein sequence: CASSPPAALLNIQYF.

This chain connects TRBV5-1 to TRBJ2-2; no definite D call. The CDR3 is 13 amino acids. Germline lookup yields CDR1 SGHRS and CDR2 YFSETQ. Trimming took off 2 bases at V and 6 bases at J, with 8 bases between the two ends. As DNA, the CDR3 is TGCGCCAGCAGCTTATTAGGTTCCGGGGAGCTGTTTTTT. It encodes CASSLLGSGELFF.

The V and J genes are TRBV4-2 and TRBJ2-2; D is ambiguous. The germline V gene encodes CDR1 LGHNA and CDR2 YNFKEQ. With 0 bases removed from V and 4 bases from J, the gap between germline ends came to 9 bases. The CDR3 loop spans 15 amino acids. For the CDR3, the DNA is TGTGCCAGCAGCCAAGATGAGCTAGTCACCGGGGAGCTGTTTTTT. This codes for CASSQDELVTGELFF.

The chain is built from TRBV6-1 and TRBJ2-1; 7 nucleotides align to TRBD1. The CDR3 covers 13 residues. From germline, CDR1 is MNHNS and CDR2 SASEGT. V lost 1 base and J lost 9; bases outside the gene matches: 3. DNA of the CDR3: TGTGCCAGCAGTGAAGTCACAGGGGTTGAGCAGTTCTTC. This sequence encodes CASSEVTGVEQFF.

The J gene is TRBJ2-1, the V gene TRBV2; 8 bases are a match to TRBD2. Trimming took 7 bases from V and 5 from J; bases not matched to a gene: 13. The germline gives CDR1 SNHLY, CDR2 FYNNEI. This CDR3 is built from 16 residues. DNA for the CDR3: TGTGCCAGCAACGGCAGGAGCGCGGGAGGACACAATGAGCAGTTCTTC. This sequence encodes CASNGRSAGGHNEQFF.

CDR3 region: CASSLEVSRAFF. CDR3 bases: TGTGCCAGCAGCTTGGAGGTCAGTCGAGCTTTCTTT. The V and J genes are TRBV5-5 and TRBJ1-1; D uncertain. Trimming took off 0 bases at V and 10 bases at J, with 10 bases between the two ends. This CDR3 has 12 residues. CDR1 is SGHKS and CDR2 is YYEKEE in the germline V gene (reference sequence). The variable domain in full, completed from reference TRBV5-5 and TRBJ1-1, reads DAGVTQSPTHLIKTRGQQVTLRCSPISGHKSVSWYQQVLGQGPQFIFQYYEKEERGRGNFPDRFSARQFPNYSSELNVNALLLGDSALYLCASSLEVSRAFFGQGTRLTVV.

The chain employs TRBV30 and TRBJ2-1, with 9 bases identical to TRBD2. After removal of 0 bases from V and 5 bases from J, the junction contained 2 bases not matched to a gene. The CDR3 runs 14 residues. Germline values: CDR1 GTSNPN, CDR2 SVGIG (reference sequence). The CDR3 DNA follows: TGTGCCTGGAGTGTCCTAGCGGGGAACAATGAGCAGTTCTTC. This gives the protein CAWSVLAGNNEQFF.

V usage is TRBV9 and J usage is TRBJ2-3; 11 bases map to TRBD2. The V and J ends lost 1 base and 3 bases, in that order; junction bases with no gene match: 4. The CDR3 extends over 16 amino acids. Germline V gene lookup returns CDR1 SGDLS and CDR2 YYNGEE. CDR3 region: CASSVTGLAATDTQYF. In nucleotides, the CDR3 is TGTGCCAGCAGCGTAACGGGACTAGCGGCAACAGATACGCAGTATTTT.

There are a few counts of this clone. The gene calls are TRBV14 and TRBJ2-7; D not resolved. The ends were cut back, 0 bases at V and 6 bases at J, with 6 bases in the middle. Germline assignment: CDR1 SGHDN and CDR2 FVKESK. This CDR3 has 12 residues. CDR3 in DNA: TGTGCCAGCAGCCAAGATCGCATCGAGCAGTACTTC. Amino acids: CASSQDRIEQYF.

The chain uses TRBV19 and TRBJ2-6; no reliable D call. The CDR3 sequence is 15 residues long. The germline V gene encodes CDR1 LNHDA and CDR2 SQIVND (reference sequence). Trimming left V 2 bases short and J 0 bases short, with 5 bases between. This CDR3 is CASSISPSGANVLTF. The CDR3 nucleotides are TGTGCCAGTAGTATATCTCCCTCTGGGGCCAACGTCCTGACTTTC.

This clone appeared once. V gene TRBV28 combines with J gene TRBJ1-1; D possibly corresponds to TRBD1 (6 bases). CDR3 length: 14 residues. V was pared by 10 bases and J by 1 base, with 16 bases between. Germline V lookup: CDR1 MDHEN, CDR2 SYDVKM. This CDR3 reads CATQTTGPNTEAFF. CDR3 nucleotide sequence: TGTGCCACCCAGACGACAGGCCCGAACACTGAAGCTTTCTTT.

V gene TRBV5-1 combines with J gene TRBJ2-5; 14 bases align to TRBD2. After removal of 5 bases from V and 2 bases from J, the junction contained 5 bases not matched to a gene. The CDR3 is made up of 16 amino acids. Germline V gene data show CDR1 as SGHRS and CDR2 as YFSETQ. In DNA form, the CDR3 reads TGCGCCAGCAGATCGGGACTAGCGGGAGAACAAGAGACCCAGTACTTC. It yields the protein CASRSGLAGEQETQYF.

This chain connects TRBV5-1 to TRBJ1-1; D call uncertain. Trimming took off 3 bases at V and 0 bases at J, with 6 bases between the two ends. Germline values: CDR1 SGHRS, CDR2 YFSETQ. The CDR3 has 13 amino acids. In DNA, the CDR3 is TGCGCCAGCAGCTGGTCCCTGAACACTGAAGCTTTCTTT. Its protein is CASSWSLNTEAFF.

This rearrangement joins TRBV11-3 to TRBJ2-3; the D is unclear. The V and J ends lost 1 base and 0 bases respectively, with 5 bases between them. The CDR3 consists of 14 residues. Germline values: CDR1 SGHNT, CDR2 YENEEA. CDR3: CASSLGGSTDTQYF. The CDR3 bases are TGTGCCAGCAGCTTAGGCGGTAGCACAGATACGCAGTATTTT.

The V gene is TRBV19, the J gene TRBJ1-1, with D possibly matching TRBD1 (5 bases). Germline V lookup: CDR1 LNHDA, CDR2 SQIVND (reference sequence). V was clipped by 6 bases and J by 4 bases, with 18 bases between them. The CDR3 runs to 15 residues. CDR3 nucleotides: TGTGCCAGTAGCCGAGGTGGGATTAGGGGCACTGAAGCTTTCTTT. It is translated as CASSRGGIRGTEAFF.

The V gene is TRBV6-1, the J gene TRBJ2-7; tentative D call: TRBD2 (5 bases). With 5 bases removed from V and 3 bases from J, the gap between germline ends came to 14 bases. CDR1 and CDR2 from the germline V gene are MNHNS and SASEGT. This CDR3 has 14 amino acids. CDR3 in DNA: TGTGCCAGCAGTTTGGGCGGAGGAATCTACGAGCAGTACTTC. Protein product: CASSLGGGIYEQYF.

V is TRBV29-1 and J is TRBJ2-5, with a tentative D call TRBD1 (7 bases). V dropped 6 bases and J dropped 2 bases, with 16 bases sitting between them. The CDR3 is made up of 14 amino acids. Germline loops: CDR1 SQVTM, CDR2 ANQGSEA. For the CDR3, the DNA is TGCAGCGTGGGGGGTGGACAGGAACAAGAGACCCAGTACTTC. Protein sequence: CSVGGGQEQETQYF.

The J gene is TRBJ2-1, the V gene TRBV6-5; tentatively, D is TRBD1 (6 bases). This CDR3 spans 14 amino acids. Germline V gene data show CDR1 as MNHEY and CDR2 as SVGAGI. The germline V and J ends were trimmed by 5 bases and 4 bases, with 12 bases remaining between them. The DNA for the CDR3 is TGTGCCAGCAGTCCCGGACAGTTTTACAATGAGCAGTTCTTC. It codes for CASSPGQFYNEQFF.